The present T cell receptor (beta chain) was sequenced within a study of blood T cells in healthy people across ages. General study results and limits: Researchers said unsorted PBMCs prevented a conclusive naive versus antigen-experienced comparison.

As to this clonotype: Its antigen is still unknown.

The authors ran a second PCR of about 7 to 12 cycles using a sample-barcoded 5' primer and a J-beta primer mix. TCRdb passed the 5' RACE reads through MiXCR, listing each CDR3 protein once. The data contain about 1,500,000 distinct CDR3 sequences, about 40% of them seen just once; the ten biggest clones take up less than 8%. This receptor was identified in a woman younger than 35 in good health. The sample taken for sequencing was blood.

CDR3 nucleotides: TGCAGTGCTGGACAGGGGGTGAATTCACCCCTCCACTTT. Translated: CSAGQGVNSPLHF. The chain combines TRBV20-1 with TRBJ1-6, with 10 bases fitting TRBD1. There are 13 residues in the CDR3. V lost 5 bases, J lost 7 bases, and 2 bases stayed unmatched. Germline CDR1 is DFQATT and CDR2 is SNEGSKA (reference sequence).